The present entry profiles one T cell receptor (beta chain) with its context. What it binds is not known. The sample originates from a study of T-cell reconstitution after alpha-beta-depleted transplantation in children. Notes on the study in general: One year post-transplant, T-cell counts and diversity were largely derived from T cells produced anew. Several hundred expanded graft clones reportedly gave rise to the alpha-beta T cells present about two months after transplant.

The CDR3 runs 14 residues. The germline V gene has CDR1 DFQATT and CDR2 SNEGSKA (reference sequence). V was pared by 0 bases and J by 3 bases, with 1 base of the junction left unmatched. Using unique molecular identifiers, the investigators prepared the TCRbeta library. TCRdb processed the PCR reads anew with MiXCR; each CDR3 protein has one entry. The table lists 610,000 or so distinct CDR3 sequences, 25% to 30% of them singletons. The chain recombines TRBV20-1 with TRBJ2-3, with 9 bases matching TRBD1. The sample consisted of PBMCs, taken before TCRalphabeta/CD19-depleted stem cell transplant. The TCR originated in a boy in the first two years of life with Wiskott-Aldrich syndrome, due to receive a stem cell transplant. The CDR3 sequence: CSAREGTGTDTQYF. CDR3 coding DNA: TGCAGTGCTAGAGAAGGGACAGGGACAGATACGCAGTATTTT.